These 18 T cell receptor beta chains were sequenced from one sample in a study of shared clonotypes between healthy human individuals. Some clones are missing from TCRdb's copy, which holds only in-frame ones; the method was immunoSEQ multiplex PCR. The sample shows roughly 1.5 million clones, 95% to 99% of them seen only once. The sample was naive CD4+ T cells sorted from blood. As to subset: CD45RA+ positively selected. The receptors were sampled from a man under 40 in good health.

This chain links TRBV28 with TRBJ2-5; D is unclear. Germline V gene sequence: CDR1 MDHEN, CDR2 SYDVKM. The CDR3 contains 13 residues. V dropped 3 bases and J dropped 2 bases, with 7 bases sitting between them. Here the CDR3 DNA reads TGTGCCAGCAGTTTTCCCGAACAAGAGACCCAGTACTTC. It translates to CASSFPEQETQYF.

The V gene is TRBV27, the J gene TRBJ2-3, with 9 bases fitting TRBD1. V trimming: 4 bases; J trimming: 6 bases; junction bases outside the gene matches: 8. Looked up from germline, CDR1 is MNHEY and CDR2 is SMNVEV (reference sequence). The CDR3 length is 15 residues. CDR3 DNA: TGTGCCAGCAGTTCTCCGGGACAGGGCCGCGATACGCAGTATTTT. It translates to CASSSPGQGRDTQYF.

This chain connects TRBV7-9 to TRBJ2-7; TRBD2 agrees at 9 bases. Germline CDR1 SEHNR, CDR2 FQNEAQ (reference sequence). V was pared by 1 base and J by 7 bases, with 11 bases of the junction left unmatched. The CDR3 length is 16 residues. CDR3 nucleotides: TGTGCCAGCAGCTTAGACCTTACTCGACTAGCGGAAGAGCAGTACTTC. Its translation is CASSLDLTRLAEEQYF.

With regard to this clone: The sample has other DNA sequences that encode this CDR3 too. The chain joins TRBV28 to TRBJ1-2; no firm D call. The CDR3 consists of 12 residues. Deletions cut 1 base from V and 8 bases from J, with 8 bases between. Germline values: CDR1 MDHEN, CDR2 SYDVKM. In nucleotides, the CDR3 is TGTGCCAGCAGTTTATCTGGGTACGGCTACACCTTC. This gives the protein CASSLSGYGYTF.

The chain links TRBV15 to TRBJ1-5; tentatively, D is TRBD1 (5 bases). With 3 bases removed from V and 2 bases from J, the gap between germline ends came to 14 bases. CDR1 is LNHNV and CDR2 is YYDKDF in the germline V gene (reference sequence). The CDR3 loop spans 16 amino acids. The CDR3 DNA follows: TGTGCCACCAGCAGGGCGGGGCTAACGGGCAATCAGCCCCAGCATTTT. Translated: CATSRAGLTGNQPQHF.

The rearrangement uses TRBV2 and TRBJ1-1, with 7 bases matching TRBD1. CDR1 is SNHLY and CDR2 is FYNNEI in the germline V gene. The CDR3 consists of 14 residues. The V gene end was trimmed by 6 bases and the J gene end by 10 bases; junction bases not matched to a gene: 14. This CDR3 is CASRNPSGGGPAFF. The CDR3 DNA is TGTGCCAGCAGGAACCCGTCAGGGGGGGGGCCAGCTTTCTTT.

The chain couples TRBV7-9 to TRBJ2-3; TRBD2 matches at 14 bases. This CDR3 region has 15 residues. The ends lost 5 bases at V and 5 bases at J; junction bases unmatched: 3. The V gene's germline CDR1 is SEHNR and CDR2 FQNEAQ (reference sequence). The CDR3 loop is CASSLGLAGGDTQYF. The CDR3 DNA sequence: TGTGCCAGCAGCCTTGGACTAGCGGGAGGAGATACGCAGTATTTT.

The table lists this clone with a count of one. The genes are TRBV28 and TRBJ1-5; D may be TRBD1 (6 bases). Trimming left V 3 bases short and J 7 bases short, with 16 bases between. The germline gives CDR1 MDHEN, CDR2 SYDVKM. This CDR3 has 15 residues. CDR3 sequence: CASSLVTGMRQPQHF. The CDR3 nucleotides are TGTGCCAGCAGTTTGGTTACAGGGATGAGACAGCCCCAGCATTTT.

The J gene is TRBJ1-5, the V gene TRBV6-5, with 7 positions matching TRBD1. The CDR3 loop spans 15 amino acids. J was trimmed by 3 bases and V by 7 bases; bases with no gene match: 9. Germline V gene lookup returns CDR1 MNHEY and CDR2 SVGAGI. DNA of the CDR3: TGTGCCAGCAAAGAATCTGGGACAGACAATCAGCCCCAGCATTTT. This sequence encodes CASKESGTDNQPQHF.

The chain joins TRBV9 to TRBJ2-1, with 16 bases aligning to TRBD2. The CDR3 spans 16 residues. Per the germline V gene, CDR1 is SGDLS and CDR2 is YYNGEE. V lost 3 bases, J lost 8 bases, and 5 bases stayed unmatched. The CDR3 region is CASSARGLAGGYEQFF. CDR3 bases: TGTGCCAGCAGCGCCAGGGGACTAGCGGGAGGGTATGAGCAGTTCTTC.

The chain couples TRBV28 to TRBJ1-2, with D tentatively TRBD1 (6 bases). There are 13 residues in the CDR3. The V and J ends lost 2 bases and 3 bases respectively, with 7 bases between them. CDR1 is MDHEN, CDR2 SYDVKM, per germline. This CDR3 reads CASSLGGHYGYTF. The CDR3, as DNA: TGTGCCAGCAGTTTAGGGGGCCACTATGGCTACACCTTC.

The sample holds one count of this clone. The V and J genes are TRBV25-1 and TRBJ2-2; the match to TRBD1 covers 9 bases. Germline V gene data show CDR1 as MGHDK and CDR2 as SYGVNS. Trimming at V came to 6 bases and at J to 4 bases, leaving 6 bases not matched to a gene. This CDR3 has 15 amino acids. The CDR3 DNA sequence: TGTGCCAGCAGCGCTGCGACAGGGGGCACCGGGGAGCTGTTTTTT. Its translation: CASSAATGGTGELFF.

Comments on this clone: At one boundary the junction diverges from the germline segment, which might be a read error. The chain couples TRBV28 to TRBJ2-7; the D is unclear. The CDR3 runs 11 residues. Germline V gives CDR1 MDHEN, CDR2 SYDVKM. The CDR3 loop reads CASSSGGLKDF. DNA for the CDR3: TGTGCCAGCAGCTCCGGCGGCCTTAAGGACTTC.

This clone has a single count. The chain has TRBV28 and TRBJ1-4; maybe TRBD1 (5 bases). V lost 4 bases and J 0 bases, leaving 18 bases between the germline ends. There are 18 residues in the CDR3. Germline CDR1 is MDHEN and CDR2 is SYDVKM. CDR3 amino acids: CASSSNPGTDATNEKLFF. Written as DNA, the CDR3 is TGTGCCAGCAGTTCGAACCCCGGGACGGACGCAACTAATGAAAAACTGTTTTTT.

The J gene is TRBJ2-3, the V gene TRBV29-1; TRBD2 matches at 9 bases. The germline V gene encodes CDR1 SQVTM and CDR2 ANQGSEA. The trim removed 3 bases at V and 4 bases at J, leaving 2 bases unmatched. This CDR3 contains 13 residues. In DNA form, the CDR3 reads TGCAGCGTTGATAGCGGGAGCGCAGATACGCAGTATTTT. Residues: CSVDSGSADTQYF.

This clone was detected only once. The chain employs TRBV18 and TRBJ2-2, with TRBD1 matching over 8 bases. V trimming: 6 bases; J trimming: 7 bases; junction bases outside the gene matches: 1. Per germline, CDR1 KGHSH and CDR2 LQKENI. This CDR3 comprises 12 residues. CDR3 bases: TGTGCCAGCTCGGGGACAGGCGGGGAGCTGTTTTTT. Protein sequence: CASSGTGGELFF.

The rearrangement joins TRBV28 to TRBJ2-1; 12 nucleotides align to TRBD2. CDR3 length: 15 amino acids. CDR1 MDHEN and CDR2 SYDVKM come from the germline V gene. V trimming: 3 bases; J trimming: 8 bases; junction bases outside the gene matches: 5. The CDR3 DNA sequence: TGTGCCAGCAGTTTCGCACTAGCGGGAGGTTATGAGCAGTTCTTC. Translation: CASSFALAGGYEQFF.

The chain links TRBV28 to TRBJ2-1; D unresolved. CDR1 MDHEN and CDR2 SYDVKM come from the germline V gene. V was clipped by 2 bases and J by 10 bases, with 9 bases between them. The CDR3 consists of 12 residues. CDR3: CASSLPRLEQFF. The CDR3, as DNA: TGTGCCAGCAGTTTACCCCGCCTAGAGCAGTTCTTC.